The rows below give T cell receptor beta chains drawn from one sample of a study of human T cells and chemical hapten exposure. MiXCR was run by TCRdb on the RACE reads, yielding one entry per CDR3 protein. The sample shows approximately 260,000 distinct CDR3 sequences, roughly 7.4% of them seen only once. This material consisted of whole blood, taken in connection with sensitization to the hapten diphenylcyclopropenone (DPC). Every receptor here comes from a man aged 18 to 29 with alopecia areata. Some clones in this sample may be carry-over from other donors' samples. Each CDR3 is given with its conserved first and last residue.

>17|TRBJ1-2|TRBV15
CATSRVLPGPSRDGYTF
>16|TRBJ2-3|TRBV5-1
CASSYKTSGVADTQYF
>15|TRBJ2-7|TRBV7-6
CASSDRQGHIDEQYF
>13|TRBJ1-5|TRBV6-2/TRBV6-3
CATLRGGNQPQHF
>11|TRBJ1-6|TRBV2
CASGSSSPLHF
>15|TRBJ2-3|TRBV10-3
CAISGSGGEGETQYF
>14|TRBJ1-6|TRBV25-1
CASKDSNPNSPLHF
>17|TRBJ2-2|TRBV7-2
CASSPPVGGQGAGELFF
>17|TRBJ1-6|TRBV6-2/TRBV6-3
CASSGPGISSYNSPLHF
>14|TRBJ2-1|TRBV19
CASNGGASYNEQFF
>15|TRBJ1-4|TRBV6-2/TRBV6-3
CASSYYGNLNEKLFF
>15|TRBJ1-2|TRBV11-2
CASSWADGNTNGYTF
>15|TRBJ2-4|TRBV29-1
CSVEEWGLAKNIQYF
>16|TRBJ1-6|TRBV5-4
CASSLLMSRYNSPLHF
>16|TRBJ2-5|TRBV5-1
CASSLAPALSQETQYF
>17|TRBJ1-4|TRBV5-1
CASSTPTHGGLDEKLFF
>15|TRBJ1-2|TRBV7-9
CASSLFQGASYGYTF
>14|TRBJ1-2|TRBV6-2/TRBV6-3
CASSRDGANYGYTF
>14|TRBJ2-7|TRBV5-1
CASSDGTGDFEQYF
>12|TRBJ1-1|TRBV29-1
CLAQGANTEAFF
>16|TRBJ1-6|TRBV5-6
CASSPVAQGRDSPLHF
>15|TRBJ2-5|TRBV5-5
CASIPGGQAKETQYF
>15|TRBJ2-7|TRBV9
CASSVSGTEKYEQYF
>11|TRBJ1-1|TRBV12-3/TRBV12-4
CASSQPPEAFF
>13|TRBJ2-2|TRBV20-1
CSARLGRTGELFF
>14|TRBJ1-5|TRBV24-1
CATSEPHTGQPQHF
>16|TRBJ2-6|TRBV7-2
CASSLAGWAGANVLTF
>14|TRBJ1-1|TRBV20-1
CSAIRGGENTEAFF
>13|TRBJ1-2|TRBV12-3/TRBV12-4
CASSPGTAPGYTF
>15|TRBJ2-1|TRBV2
CASVAWGGPLNEQFF
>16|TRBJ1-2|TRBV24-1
CATSDPGSQAGYGYTF
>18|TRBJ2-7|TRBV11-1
CASSSTFRTGGSSYEQYF
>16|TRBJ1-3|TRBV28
CASSLTRPFSGNTIYF
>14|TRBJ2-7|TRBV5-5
CASSLRQGEGEQYF
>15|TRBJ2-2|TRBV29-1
CSVGTGQGRSGELFF
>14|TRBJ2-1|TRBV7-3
CASSLTFGYNEQFF
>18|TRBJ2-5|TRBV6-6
CASSRAPMTVPNRETQYF
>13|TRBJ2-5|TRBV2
CASSGGREETQYF
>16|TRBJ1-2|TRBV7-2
CASSLKGQGLGYGYTF
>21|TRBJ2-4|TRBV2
CASRGSLAGMALGRAKNIQYF
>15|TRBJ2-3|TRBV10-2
CASSERRVPADTQYF
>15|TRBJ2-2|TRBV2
CASSDLGQSSGELFF
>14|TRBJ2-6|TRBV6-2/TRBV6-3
CASSSNSGANVLTF
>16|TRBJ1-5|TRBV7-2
CASSLVGTGSNQPQHF
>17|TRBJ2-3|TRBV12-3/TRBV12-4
CASVAVLSVKGADTQYF